The 20 T cell receptor beta chains reported below all come from one sample, sequenced in a study of beta chain features in type 1 diabetes. Overall study results and limits: Within each of all four CD4+ subsets, Type 1 diabetes patients had TCRB CDR3s that were moderately but significantly shorter.

The sequenced template was cDNA made from the entire isolated RNA. The method was immunoSEQ multiplex PCR; TCRdb's version includes in-frame clones alone and lacks a portion of them. The data show some 700,000 clones, with about an eighth seen just once and 0.02% to 0.025% held by the top ten. No antigen has been assigned to these receptors. Sample: naive CD4+ T cells from blood. Receptor source: a young man with type 1 diabetes.

The V call is TRBV6-5, the J call TRBJ2-7; D is unresolved. The CDR3 covers 12 residues. The germline V gene encodes CDR1 MNHEY and CDR2 SVGAGI. The CDR3 DNA reads TGTGCGAGCCGTGGAGATAAATACGAGCAGTACTTC. This codes for CASRGDKYEQYF.

This clone was counted only a few times. This rearrangement joins TRBV4-1 to TRBJ1-1; D not resolved. Germline CDR1 MGHRA, CDR2 YSYEKL. This CDR3 region has 14 residues. V gave up 3 bases and J gave up 1 base, with 9 bases separating them. CDR3: CASSQLASNTEAFF. CDR3 coding DNA: TGCGCCAGCAGCCAGCTTGCTTCGAACACTGAAGCTTTCTTT.

This clone was counted only a few times. J is TRBJ2-2 and V is TRBV5-4; 12 bases agree with TRBD1. V trimming: 3 bases; J trimming: 7 bases; junction bases outside the gene matches: 4. Germline CDR1 SGHNT, CDR2 YYREEE (reference sequence). This CDR3 spans 15 amino acids. The CDR3 is CASSSGQGAGGELFF. In nucleotides, the CDR3 is TGTGCCAGCAGCTCGGGACAGGGGGCCGGCGGGGAGCTGTTTTTT.

This rearrangement joins TRBV5-1 to TRBJ1-1; D unresolved. The CDR3 loop spans 12 amino acids. CDR1 SGHRS and CDR2 YFSETQ come from the germline V gene. Trimming pared 4 bases from V and 2 bases from J, leaving 6 bases between. The DNA for the CDR3 is TGCGCCAGCAGCAGAGGCAACACTGAAGCTTTCTTT. This encodes CASSRGNTEAFF.

With regard to this clone: This sample also contains other DNA sequences that code for the same CDR3. J is TRBJ2-5 and V is TRBV19; possibly TRBD1 or TRBD2 for D (5 bases each). V lost 1 base to trimming and J lost 4 bases, with 7 bases between them. CDR3 length: 13 amino acids. The V gene's germline CDR1 is LNHDA and CDR2 SQIVND (reference sequence). The CDR3 reads CASSIGGGETQYF. For the CDR3, the DNA is TGTGCCAGTAGTATAGGTGGGGGAGAGACCCAGTACTTC.

This clone was detected a few times. V is TRBV7-9 and J is TRBJ2-5, with 7 positions matching TRBD1. Trimming took 3 bases from V and 1 from J; bases not matched to a gene: 2. The CDR3 contains 14 residues. In germline, CDR1 is SEHNR, CDR2 FQNEAQ (reference sequence). The CDR3 reads CASSFGTAQETQYF. The CDR3 nucleotides read TGTGCCAGCAGCTTCGGGACAGCCCAAGAGACCCAGTACTTC.

Notes on this clone: Other DNA sequences in the sample encode the same CDR3. The V and J genes are TRBV7-9 and TRBJ1-1, with 8 bases identical to TRBD1. CDR1 is SEHNR, CDR2 FQNEAQ, per germline (reference sequence). The CDR3 loop spans 15 amino acids. V shed 4 bases, J shed 1 base, and the junction held 5 bases outside the gene matches. CDR3 residues: CASSSPTGGNTEAFF. Written as DNA, the CDR3 is TGTGCCAGCAGCTCGCCCACAGGGGGGAACACTGAAGCTTTCTTT.

The chain links TRBV6-5 to TRBJ1-1; possible D gene TRBD1, 6 bases. The CDR3 is 15 residues long. Per germline, CDR1 MNHEY and CDR2 SVGAGI. V lost 4 bases to trimming and J lost 0 bases, with 12 bases between them. CDR3 sequence: CASSSGQFMNTEAFF. In DNA form, the CDR3 reads TGTGCCAGCAGTTCAGGACAGTTTATGAACACTGAAGCTTTCTTT.

This clone was picked up a small number of times. The V call is TRBV5-1, the J call TRBJ2-1, with 7 positions matching TRBD1. Germline loops: CDR1 SGHRS, CDR2 YFSETQ. This CDR3 contains 16 residues. V shed 6 bases and J 4 bases; nucleotides not matched to a gene: 13. In DNA form, the CDR3 reads TGCGCCAGCAAACCAATGGGGACAGCACCGTACAATGAGCAGTTCTTC. Translation gives CASKPMGTAPYNEQFF.

This clone was detected only a few times. The gene calls are TRBV25-1 and TRBJ2-5; D might be TRBD2 (6 bases). In germline, CDR1 is MGHDK, CDR2 SYGVNS. Trimming removed 3 bases at V and 0 bases at J, with 11 bases between. This CDR3 has 15 amino acids. CDR3 region: CASSDRDWYQETQYF. CDR3 nucleotide sequence: TGTGCCAGCAGTGACAGGGACTGGTACCAAGAGACCCAGTACTTC.

CDR3 amino acids: CASSLRQGSSYGYTF. DNA of the CDR3: TGTGCCAGCAGCTTGCGACAGGGCTCTAGCTATGGCTACACCTTC. The chain couples TRBV7-9 to TRBJ1-2, with 7 bases aligning to TRBD1. The length of the CDR3 is 15 residues. Trimming took 3 bases from V and 4 from J; bases not matched to a gene: 8. Germline-derived CDR1 and CDR2 are SEHNR and FQNEAQ (reference sequence).

This clone was observed a handful of times. The chain is built from TRBV5-1 and TRBJ2-3; tentatively, D is TRBD2 (5 bases). V lost 4 bases and J 5 bases, leaving 11 bases between the germline ends. Germline loops: CDR1 SGHRS, CDR2 YFSETQ. The CDR3 totals 13 residues. The CDR3 region is CASSGYEGDTQYF. The CDR3 bases are TGCGCCAGCAGCGGATACGAGGGAGATACGCAGTATTTT.

In its sample, this clone was seen a few times. The chain recombines TRBV23-1 with TRBJ1-1; perhaps TRBD1 as D (6 bases). TRBV23-1 is treated as an ORF (open reading frame) with a function not yet certain. Trimming pared 5 bases from V and 4 bases from J, leaving 14 bases between. This CDR3 region has 14 residues. CDR3 DNA sequence: TGCGCCAGCAGTGAACAGGGTTCTCCCACTGAAGCTTTCTTT. Protein sequence: CASSEQGSPTEAFF.

This clone was recorded a few times. The chain has TRBV30 and TRBJ1-5, with a tentative D call TRBD1 (6 bases). The CDR3 consists of 13 residues. Per the germline V gene, CDR1 is GTSNPN and CDR2 is SVGIG (reference sequence). V dropped 0 bases and J dropped 7 bases, with 10 bases sitting between them. The CDR3, as DNA: TGTGCCTGGAGTGTCAGGGGACGGCAGCCCCAGCATTTT. Protein sequence: CAWSVRGRQPQHF.

The chain uses TRBV13 and TRBJ1-4; possibly TRBD1 for D (5 bases). CDR1 PRHDT and CDR2 FYEKMQ come from the germline V gene (reference sequence). V lost 5 bases to trimming and J lost 5 bases, with 15 bases between them. CDR3 size: 15 residues. The CDR3: CASSGKGLGNEKLFF. The DNA for the CDR3 is TGTGCCAGCAGCGGTAAGGGACTGGGCAATGAAAAACTGTTTTTT.

The rearrangement links TRBV9 to TRBJ2-6, with D perhaps TRBD1 (6 bases). CDR1 is SGDLS, CDR2 YYNGEE, per germline. This CDR3 comprises 17 residues. V was shortened by 1 base and J by 4 bases, with 15 bases between the two germline ends. CDR3 region: CASSVLTGSPGANVLTF. The CDR3 nucleotides are TGTGCCAGCAGCGTACTGACAGGATCGCCCGGGGCCAACGTCCTGACTTTC.

The chain recombines TRBV6-5 with TRBJ2-1; the match to TRBD2 covers 14 bases. This CDR3 is 15 amino acids long. The trim removed 2 bases at V and 10 bases at J, leaving 4 bases unmatched. In germline, CDR1 is MNHEY, CDR2 SVGAGI. The CDR3 here is CASSYLRLAGGEQFF. Here the CDR3 DNA reads TGTGCCAGCAGTTACCTCCGACTAGCGGGGGGGGAGCAGTTCTTC.

This clone was seen a few times. This chain links TRBV5-1 with TRBJ1-2; possibly TRBD1 for D (5 bases). Germline values: CDR1 SGHRS, CDR2 YFSETQ. The V end was cut by 2 bases, the J end by 3 bases, with 11 bases between. There are 14 residues in the CDR3. The CDR3 coding sequence is TGCGCCAGCAGCTTTCAGGGCAGCCACTATGGCTACACCTTC. Translation gives CASSFQGSHYGYTF.

This clone was counted only a few times. The chain recombines TRBV4-1 with TRBJ1-3; D uncertain. The V end lost 4 bases, the J end lost 0 bases, and 10 bases lay between the germline ends. CDR1 and CDR2 from the germline V gene are MGHRA and YSYEKL. The CDR3 has 15 amino acids. The DNA of the CDR3 is TGCGCCAGCAGCCGGACCAGCGGCTCTGGAAACACCATATATTTT. Protein product: CASSRTSGSGNTIYF.

This clone came up a few times. The chain couples TRBV7-2 to TRBJ2-3; D is unresolved. V was clipped by 4 bases and J by 6 bases, with 8 bases between them. The CDR3 is made up of 12 amino acids. From germline, CDR1 is SGHTA and CDR2 FQGNSA. The CDR3 here is CASSSYVDTQYF. DNA of the CDR3: TGTGCCAGCAGCTCGTATGTGGATACGCAGTATTTT.